These 24 T cell receptor beta chains share one sample of origin, sequenced in a study of blood T cell repertoires in COVID-19. Sequenced by immunoSEQ multiplex PCR; TCRdb stores in-frame clones only, minus some. The table includes about 200,000 clones, around 80% detected once. Sequenced: peripheral blood. Receptors were obtained from a woman in her sixties or seventies with acute or convalescent COVID-19.

The count of this clone is one. The J gene is TRBJ1-5, the V gene TRBV30; 7 bases match TRBD1. Germline loops: CDR1 GTSNPN, CDR2 SVGIG (reference sequence). The CDR3 is made up of 15 amino acids. V dropped 7 bases and J dropped 0; count of bases not matched to a gene: 9. The CDR3 spells CASTGLLYSNQPQHF. As DNA, the CDR3 is TGTGCCTCGACAGGGCTTCTCTATAGCAATCAGCCCCAGCATTTT.

This chain uses TRBV29-1 with TRBJ1-2; a possible D gene is TRBD1 (6 bases). The germline V gene has CDR1 SQVTM and CDR2 ANQGSEA. The CDR3 covers 11 residues. V was pared by 7 bases and J by 7 bases, with 13 bases between. The chain's CDR3 is CSGRGGFGYTF. The CDR3 region has the DNA TGCAGCGGTCGAGGGGGATTTGGCTACACCTTC. Based on the CDR3 plus reference TRBV29-1 and TRBJ1-2, the full variable domain is SAVISQKPSRDICQRGTSLTIQCQVDSQVTMMFWYRQQPGQSLTLIATANQGSEATYESGFVIDKFPISRPNLTFSTLTVSNMSPEDSSIYLCSGRGGFGYTFGSGTRLTVV.

J is TRBJ1-1 and V is TRBV5-6, with 8 bases matching TRBD1. CDR1 SGHDT and CDR2 YYEEEE come from the germline V gene. The CDR3 consists of 14 residues. The V and J ends lost 6 bases and 10 bases, in that order; junction bases with no gene match: 14. The CDR3 DNA follows: TGTGCCAGCACCTTAGGACAGGGAGGGGTTGGAGCTTTCTTT. Translating it yields CASTLGQGGVGAFF. Full variable domain (missing parts from reference TRBV5-6 and TRBJ1-1): DAGVTQSPTHLIKTRGQQVTLRCSPKSGHDTVSWYQQALGQGPQFIFQYYEEEERQRGNFPDRFSGHQFPNYSSELNVNALLLGDSALYLCASTLGQGGVGAFFGQGTRLTVV.

The V and J genes are TRBV30 and TRBJ1-3; D is perhaps TRBD1 (5 bases). The V end was cut by 2 bases, the J end by 3 bases, with 8 bases between. The CDR3 consists of 13 residues. Germline CDR1 and CDR2: GTSNPN and SVGIG (reference sequence). For the CDR3, the DNA is TGTGCCTGGAGTTTGGGGCATGGAAACACCATATATTTT. Translated, it gives CAWSLGHGNTIYF.

The CDR3 DNA reads TGTGCCAGCAGCCTCAGGACTAGCGGGAGCAATGAGCAGTTCTTC. This gives the protein CASSLRTSGSNEQFF. V and J are TRBV11-3 and TRBJ2-1; 13 bases match TRBD2. The CDR3 contains 15 residues. Germline V gene lookup returns CDR1 SGHNT and CDR2 YENEEA. J gave up 6 bases and V 5 bases, and 4 bases lay outside the gene matches.

The chain is built from TRBV7-2 and TRBJ2-7; no definite D call. V was cut by 3 bases and J by 0 bases, with 9 bases left in between. This CDR3 is 14 amino acids long. Germline CDR1 reads SGHTA; CDR2 reads FQGNSA. The CDR3 sequence: CASSFLRSSYEQYF. The CDR3 bases are TGTGCCAGCAGCTTTTTGAGGAGCTCCTACGAGCAGTACTTC.

The sample holds one count of this clone. The J gene is TRBJ2-1, the V gene TRBV10-3; 16 bases are a match to TRBD2. The V segment lost 6 bases and the J segment 7 bases; nucleotides outside the gene matches: 9. This CDR3 is built from 17 residues. In germline, CDR1 is ENHRY, CDR2 SYGVKD. The CDR3 spells CAIREGLAGGIRNEQFF. The CDR3 DNA is TGTGCCATCAGGGAGGGACTAGCGGGAGGGATACGTAATGAGCAGTTCTTC.

The chain links TRBV7-3 to TRBJ2-2, with D possibly TRBD2 on 5 matching bases. This CDR3 is built from 14 residues. V was trimmed by 1 base and J by 6 bases, leaving 9 bases between them. The germline gives CDR1 SGHTA, CDR2 FQGTGA. The CDR3 DNA sequence: TGTGCCAGCAGCTTAAGAGGGAGCCCCGGGGAGCTGTTTTTT. Encoded protein: CASSLRGSPGELFF. Complete variable domain (other parts from reference TRBV7-3 and TRBJ2-2): GAGVSQTPSNKVTEKGKYVELRCDPISGHTALYWYRQSLGQGPEFLIYFQGTGAADDSGLPNDRFFAVRPEGSVSTLKIQRTERGDSAVYLCASSLRGSPGELFFGEGSRLTVL.

In its sample, this clone was seen a few times. V usage is TRBV5-8 and J usage is TRBJ2-1; D gene unclear. Per the germline V gene, CDR1 is SGHTS and CDR2 is YDEGEE. This CDR3 has 12 amino acids. The V and J ends lost 3 bases and 7 bases respectively, with 8 bases between them. CDR3 amino acids: CASSSQVNEQFF. The CDR3 DNA follows: TGTGCCAGCAGCTCGCAGGTGAATGAGCAGTTCTTC. Looking up the rest from reference TRBV5-8 and TRBJ2-1 gives the full variable domain: EAGVTQSPTHLIKTRGQQATLRCSPISGHTSVYWYQQALGLGLQFLLWYDEGEERNRGNFPPRFSGRQFPNYSSELNVNALELEDSALYLCASSSQVNEQFFGPGTRLTVL.

The genes are TRBV11-3 and TRBJ2-7, with TRBD2 matching 10 bases. CDR1 and CDR2 (germline): SGHNT, YENEEA. Losses at the gene ends were 11 bases for V and 3 bases for J; bases not matched to a gene: 1. This CDR3 has 11 amino acids. CDR3 amino acids: CASSGGYEQYF. The CDR3 bases are TGTGCCTCTAGCGGGGGCTACGAGCAGTACTTC.

The CDR3 region has the DNA TGTGCCAGCCCTGGGACTAAAAACAATGAGCAGTTCTTC. Protein: CASPGTKNNEQFF. The chain has TRBV21-1 and TRBJ2-1; the table calls TRBD2, which could not be checked here. TRBV21-1 is reported as a pseudogene. CDR3 size: 13 residues.

The chain recombines TRBV5-4 with TRBJ2-7, with 7 bases identical to TRBD2. Per the germline V gene, CDR1 is SGHNT and CDR2 is YYREEE (reference sequence). The trim removed 2 bases at V and 1 base at J, leaving 6 bases unmatched. This CDR3 region has 15 residues. The CDR3 coding sequence is TGTGCCAGCAGCTTAGGGCTAGCGGAGTCCTACGAGCAGTACTTC. Translation gives CASSLGLAESYEQYF.

DNA of the CDR3: TGTGCCAGCAGCCAAGATCACTCGTGGTTATCCTGGCAGTACTTC. This sequence encodes CASSQDHSWLSWQYF. The chain couples TRBV3-1 (or the pseudogene TRBV3-2) to TRBJ2-7; no reliable D call. The germline CDR1 and CDR2 sequences are LGHDT and YNNKEL (reference sequence). CDR3 size: 15 residues. Trimming shortened V by 0 bases and J by 9 bases, and 18 bases separated the two germline ends.

This clone was found a few times. This sequence joins TRBV19 and TRBJ1-2; D uncertain. The length of the CDR3 is 13 residues. Germline CDR1 LNHDA, CDR2 SQIVND (reference sequence). Trimming took off 3 bases at V and 5 bases at J, with 10 bases between the two ends. DNA of the CDR3: TGTGCCAGTAGTATGAGCCAGGAATATGGCTACACCTTC. Its protein product is CASSMSQEYGYTF. The entire variable domain, with the rest obtained from reference TRBV19 and TRBJ1-2, is as follows: DGGITQSPKYLFRKEGQNVTLSCEQNLNHDAMYWYRQDPGQGLRLIYYSQIVNDFQKGDIAEGYSVSREKKESFPLTVTSAQKNPTAFYLCASSMSQEYGYTFGSGTRLTVV.

This chain uses TRBV27 with TRBJ2-2; the match to TRBD1 covers 8 bases. CDR3 length equals 15 residues. CDR1 is MNHEY and CDR2 is SMNVEV in the germline V gene (reference sequence). V dropped 3 bases and J dropped 3; count of bases not matched to a gene: 3. CDR3 region: CASSFGDRYTGELFF. DNA of the CDR3: TGTGCCAGCAGTTTTGGGGACAGGTACACCGGGGAGCTGTTTTTT.

This clone was recorded once. The chain combines TRBV2 with TRBJ1-4, with unresolved D. The length of the CDR3 is 14 residues. V lost 1 base to trimming and J lost 8 bases, with 11 bases between them. The germline CDR1 and CDR2 sequences are SNHLY and FYNNEI. The CDR3: CASSEGKGEEKLFF. As DNA, the CDR3 is TGTGCCAGCAGTGAAGGAAAGGGAGAGGAAAAACTGTTTTTT.

This chain uses TRBV6-5 with TRBJ1-5; 7 bases align to TRBD1. The V gene's germline CDR1 is MNHEY and CDR2 SVGAGI. J was trimmed by 5 bases and V by 2 bases; bases with no gene match: 0. The CDR3 is 13 residues long. In nucleotides, the CDR3 is TGTGCCAGCAGTTACCAGGGGGATCAGCCCCAGCATTTT. Its protein product is CASSYQGDQPQHF.

This chain links TRBV2 with TRBJ1-3; D is ambiguous. Germline CDR1 SNHLY, CDR2 FYNNEI. This CDR3 spans 13 amino acids. V was cut by 10 bases and J by 4 bases, with 14 bases left in between. The CDR3 DNA sequence: TGTGCCACCCACTTAAGCCAAGGAAACACCATATATTTT. Translation gives CATHLSQGNTIYF.

This clone was recorded once. The rearrangement links TRBV3-1 (or the pseudogene TRBV3-2) to TRBJ1-1; D is possibly TRBD1 (5 bases). This CDR3 is built from 15 residues. Germline CDR1 and CDR2: LGHDT and YNNKEL (reference sequence). V lost 4 bases, J lost 4 bases, and 16 bases lay in between. The CDR3 region is CASSLTSQGGTEAFF. Written as DNA, the CDR3 is TGTGCCAGCAGCCTTACCTCTCAGGGAGGCACTGAAGCTTTCTTT.

The chain couples TRBV9 to TRBJ2-3, with D uncertain. Between the trimmed V and J ends, which lost 3 bases and 0 bases, there was a span of 5 bases. This CDR3 is 13 amino acids long. Germline lookup yields CDR1 SGDLS and CDR2 YYNGEE. CDR3 nucleotide sequence: TGTGCCAGCAGCGCCCGTAGCACAGATACGCAGTATTTT. Its translation is CASSARSTDTQYF.

The rearrangement joins TRBV15 to TRBJ1-2; possibly TRBD1 for D (5 bases). Looked up from germline, CDR1 is LNHNV and CDR2 is YYDKDF (reference sequence). V lost 2 bases and J 6 bases, leaving 13 bases between the germline ends. The CDR3 runs to 14 residues. CDR3 in amino acids: CATSRLRAEDGYTF. The CDR3 nucleotides are TGTGCCACCAGCAGACTCAGGGCTGAGGATGGCTACACCTTC.

The chain has TRBV28 and TRBJ2-5; weak D call: TRBD1 (7 bases). The ends were cut back, 6 bases at V and 5 bases at J, with 16 bases in the middle. Germline CDR1 reads MDHEN; CDR2 reads SYDVKM. The CDR3 covers 14 residues. The CDR3 DNA sequence: TGTGCCAGCAGCCCAGGGGGGCTAGGTGAGACCCAGTACTTC. Its translation: CASSPGGLGETQYF.

This chain connects TRBV9 to TRBJ2-2; D not certain. V was shortened by 3 bases and J by 5 bases, with 11 bases between the two germline ends. Germline CDR1 SGDLS, CDR2 YYNGEE. This CDR3 has 14 residues. The CDR3 sequence is CASSAEAGTGELFF. The CDR3 DNA is TGTGCCAGCAGCGCCGAAGCCGGGACCGGGGAGCTGTTTTTT.

The chain employs TRBV4-1 and TRBJ1-4; unclear D gene. In germline, CDR1 is MGHRA, CDR2 YSYEKL. There are 17 residues in the CDR3. The V and J ends lost 1 base and 2 bases respectively, with 14 bases between them. The CDR3 sequence is CASSQGNSVATNEKLFF. DNA for the CDR3: TGCGCCAGCAGCCAAGGCAACAGTGTGGCGACTAATGAAAAACTGTTTTTT.